A selection of T cell receptor beta chains follows, all from one sample in a study of T-cell reconstitution after alpha-beta-depleted transplantation in children. TCRdb used MiXCR to reprocess the PCR reads, holding one entry per CDR3 protein. Of around 490,000 distinct CDR3 sequences listed, roughly 10% are singletons. Sequencing was performed on PBMCs, mostly from graft donor cells, taken 180 days after TCRalphabeta/CD19-depleted stem cell transplant. Source of these receptors: a female patient aged 2-15 years who had a stem cell transplant for aplastic anemia, so the T cells may come from the graft donor. The CDR3 runs from the conserved cysteine through the conserved F or W. Each record gives: CDR3 DNA, CDR3 protein, D gene, J gene, V gene, CDR3 length, clone size. A D gene is named only where the DNA matches it firmly. Size tells how often a clone was seen (once, few, many) or the class of an expanded clone, and some rows leave it out.

cdr3_nt: TGTGCCAGCAGTTCCCCTGGACAGGCTACTTCAGATACGCAGTATTTT; cdr3_aa: CASSSPGQATSDTQYF; d_call: TRBD1; j_call: TRBJ2-3; v_call: TRBV28; cdr3_length: 16; clone_size: few
cdr3_nt: TGTGCCAGCAGCTCATCGCCTCAGGGGGTCGGCTACACCTTC; cdr3_aa: CASSSSPQGVGYTF; d_call: TRBD1; j_call: TRBJ1-2; v_call: TRBV11-2; cdr3_length: 14; clone_size: NA
cdr3_nt: TGTGCCTGGAGTCGCGAAGGGACCCAGTACTTC; cdr3_aa: CAWSREGTQYF; d_call: NA; j_call: TRBJ2-5; v_call: TRBV30; cdr3_length: 11; clone_size: few
cdr3_nt: TGTGCCAGCAGCCAAGAGCTGGAAAGACTGTTTTTT; cdr3_aa: CASSQELERLFF; d_call: NA; j_call: TRBJ1-4; v_call: TRBV4-2; cdr3_length: 12; clone_size: once
cdr3_nt: TGCGCCAGCAGCTTGGCGGTCGCAGATACGCAGTATTTT; cdr3_aa: CASSLAVADTQYF; d_call: NA; j_call: TRBJ2-3; v_call: TRBV5-1; cdr3_length: 13; clone_size: many
cdr3_nt: TGTGCCAGCAGTTCTCTAGCGGGAGATGACGAGCAGTACTTC; cdr3_aa: CASSSLAGDDEQYF; d_call: TRBD2; j_call: TRBJ2-7; v_call: TRBV6-5; cdr3_length: 14; clone_size: NA
cdr3_nt: TGCAGCGGGGGGGAGGATACGCAGTATTTT; cdr3_aa: CSGGEDTQYF; d_call: NA; j_call: TRBJ2-3; v_call: TRBV29-1; cdr3_length: 10; clone_size: many
cdr3_nt: TGTGCCAGCAGCCAAAGACAGGGAATAGTTGTTGGCTACACCTTC; cdr3_aa: CASSQRQGIVVGYTF; d_call: TRBD1; j_call: TRBJ1-2; v_call: TRBV27; cdr3_length: 15; clone_size: NA
cdr3_nt: TGTGCCAGTAGTATAGATGCGGTGAAACGCACACGCACAGTTACGCAGTATTTT; cdr3_aa: CASSIDAVKRTRTVTQYF; d_call: NA; j_call: TRBJ2-3; v_call: TRBV19; cdr3_length: 18; clone_size: NA
cdr3_nt: TGTGCCAGCAGTTACTCGAGGCCTAGCGGGATCTACGAGCAGTACTTC; cdr3_aa: CASSYSRPSGIYEQYF; d_call: TRBD2; j_call: TRBJ2-7; v_call: TRBV6-2/TRBV6-3; cdr3_length: 16; clone_size: NA
cdr3_nt: TGCAGTGCTAGGGCACCGGGACTAGCGCCTCACAATGAGCAGTTCTTC; cdr3_aa: CSARAPGLAPHNEQFF; d_call: TRBD2; j_call: TRBJ2-1; v_call: TRBV20-1; cdr3_length: 16; clone_size: few
cdr3_nt: TGCAGTGCTAGAGTTCTAGCGGTGTTGGCAGATACGCAGTATTTT; cdr3_aa: CSARVLAVLADTQYF; d_call: TRBD2; j_call: TRBJ2-3; v_call: TRBV20-1; cdr3_length: 15; clone_size: many
cdr3_nt: TGTGCCAGCAGTCCCCGGCCCAAGGGCTATGAAAAACTGTTTTTT; cdr3_aa: CASSPRPKGYEKLFF; d_call: NA; j_call: TRBJ1-4; v_call: TRBV28; cdr3_length: 15; clone_size: many
cdr3_nt: TGTGCCAGCACCTACGGGGACAGGGGGAATGGAAACACCATATATTTT; cdr3_aa: CASTYGDRGNGNTIYF; d_call: TRBD1; j_call: TRBJ1-3; v_call: TRBV6-1; cdr3_length: 16; clone_size: NA
cdr3_nt: TGTGCCAGCAGCACCGGGACAGCCCCGGCTGAGCTCAAATTC; cdr3_aa: CASSTGTAPAELKF; d_call: TRBD1; j_call: TRBJ2-7; v_call: TRBV27; cdr3_length: 14; clone_size: once
cdr3_nt: TGTGCCAGCAGCTTAAGGGCAGCTATGAACACTGAAGCTTTCTTT; cdr3_aa: CASSLRAAMNTEAFF; d_call: NA; j_call: TRBJ1-1; v_call: TRBV7-9; cdr3_length: 15; clone_size: NA
cdr3_nt: TGCAGTGCTAGGTACGGGCTTCGGTCACCCCTCCACTTT; cdr3_aa: CSARYGLRSPLHF; d_call: NA; j_call: TRBJ1-6; v_call: TRBV20-1; cdr3_length: 13; clone_size: many
cdr3_nt: TGTGCCATCAGTGAAGTCCATGGACACATCACAGATACGCAGTATTTT; cdr3_aa: CAISEVHGHITDTQYF; d_call: NA; j_call: TRBJ2-3; v_call: TRBV10-3; cdr3_length: 16; clone_size: few
cdr3_nt: TGTGCCATTGGACGCTATAATTCACCCCTCCACTTT; cdr3_aa: CAIGRYNSPLHF; d_call: NA; j_call: TRBJ1-6; v_call: TRBV10-3; cdr3_length: 12; clone_size: few
cdr3_nt: TGTGCCAGCTCACCAGAGGGAGATACGCAGTATTTT; cdr3_aa: CASSPEGDTQYF; d_call: NA; j_call: TRBJ2-3; v_call: TRBV18; cdr3_length: 12; clone_size: few
cdr3_nt: TGTGCCAGCAGCTTGATTAGCTCGCGGCAAGAGACCCAGTACTTC; cdr3_aa: CASSLISSRQETQYF; d_call: NA; j_call: TRBJ2-5; v_call: TRBV5-4; cdr3_length: 15; clone_size: few
cdr3_nt: TGCGCCAGCAGCCAACTAGCGGGAGGGCCATCGGAGACCCAGTACTTC; cdr3_aa: CASSQLAGGPSETQYF; d_call: TRBD2; j_call: TRBJ2-5; v_call: TRBV4-3; cdr3_length: 16; clone_size: few
cdr3_nt: TGTGCCAGCGGCGCCGGGACTAGCCAGGAGCAGTACTTC; cdr3_aa: CASGAGTSQEQYF; d_call: TRBD2; j_call: TRBJ2-7; v_call: TRBV7-3; cdr3_length: 13; clone_size: NA
cdr3_nt: TGCAGCGTTGAGTCAACAGAAGTAGGCTATGGCTACACCTTC; cdr3_aa: CSVESTEVGYGYTF; d_call: NA; j_call: TRBJ1-2; v_call: TRBV29-1; cdr3_length: 14; clone_size: NA
cdr3_nt: TGCAGTGCTAGAGATATGGTAGTGACAGATACGCAGTATTTT; cdr3_aa: CSARDMVVTDTQYF; d_call: NA; j_call: TRBJ2-3; v_call: TRBV20-1; cdr3_length: 14; clone_size: few
cdr3_nt: TGCAGCGCCCCTGGGGGGACAGTCCCGAACACTGAAGCTTTCTTT; cdr3_aa: CSAPGGTVPNTEAFF; d_call: TRBD1; j_call: TRBJ1-1; v_call: TRBV29-1; cdr3_length: 15; clone_size: NA
cdr3_nt: TGCGCCAGGGGAGACAGACCTAATGAAAAACTGTTTTTT; cdr3_aa: CARGDRPNEKLFF; d_call: NA; j_call: TRBJ1-4; v_call: TRBV5-1; cdr3_length: 13; clone_size: few
cdr3_nt: TGTGCCAGCAGTCTCCTAGGCAGGGAGGGCTTCAATGAGCAGTTCTTC; cdr3_aa: CASSLLGREGFNEQFF; d_call: TRBD2; j_call: TRBJ2-1; v_call: TRBV27; cdr3_length: 16; clone_size: few
cdr3_nt: TGTGCCAGCGCACAATTAGGGTATAGCAATCAGCCCCAGCATTTT; cdr3_aa: CASAQLGYSNQPQHF; d_call: NA; j_call: TRBJ1-5; v_call: TRBV27; cdr3_length: 15; clone_size: few
cdr3_nt: TGTGCCAGCAGCTCCCTCAAAACAAGGTTCTACGAGCAGTACTTC; cdr3_aa: CASSSLKTRFYEQYF; d_call: NA; j_call: TRBJ2-7; v_call: TRBV7-2; cdr3_length: 15; clone_size: few
cdr3_nt: TGTGCCAGCAGTGACTCACGGGGGCAGCCCCACCATTTT; cdr3_aa: CASSDSRGQPHHF; d_call: NA; j_call: TRBJ1-5; v_call: TRBV6-4; cdr3_length: 13; clone_size: NA
cdr3_nt: TGTGCCAGCACCAGACAGGGGTGGGGATCACCCCTCCACTTT; cdr3_aa: CASTRQGWGSPLHF; d_call: TRBD1; j_call: TRBJ1-6; v_call: TRBV6-1; cdr3_length: 14; clone_size: NA
cdr3_nt: TGTGCCAGCAGTGAGAGGGCTAGCGGGGCCCGGGAGACCCAGTACTTC; cdr3_aa: CASSERASGARETQYF; d_call: TRBD2; j_call: TRBJ2-5; v_call: TRBV2; cdr3_length: 16; clone_size: few
cdr3_nt: TGTGCCAGCAGCTTAAGTACTAGCCCTAGTTCCTACGAGCAGTACTTC; cdr3_aa: CASSLSTSPSSYEQYF; d_call: NA; j_call: TRBJ2-7; v_call: TRBV7-2; cdr3_length: 16; clone_size: few
cdr3_nt: TGTGCCAGCAGCTTTCAAGTGACTAGCGGGACCTACGAGCAGTACTTC; cdr3_aa: CASSFQVTSGTYEQYF; d_call: TRBD2; j_call: TRBJ2-7; v_call: TRBV7-2; cdr3_length: 16; clone_size: few
cdr3_nt: TGTGCCAGCAGTTACCCAGGACTAGCCTCGTCAGATACGCAGTATTTT; cdr3_aa: CASSYPGLASSDTQYF; d_call: TRBD2; j_call: TRBJ2-3; v_call: TRBV6-2/TRBV6-3; cdr3_length: 16; clone_size: few
cdr3_nt: TGCAGCGTCGTCCGGCGGCCGGACTATGGCTACACCTTC; cdr3_aa: CSVVRRPDYGYTF; d_call: NA; j_call: TRBJ1-2; v_call: TRBV29-1; cdr3_length: 13; clone_size: NA
cdr3_nt: TGCAGTGCTAGTCCTCGGCGGCTAGCGGTCCACCAAGAGACCCAGTACTTC; cdr3_aa: CSASPRRLAVHQETQYF; d_call: TRBD2; j_call: TRBJ2-5; v_call: TRBV20-1; cdr3_length: 17; clone_size: few
cdr3_nt: TGTGCCAGCAGTTTGCCCTCGGGACAGAGGACCCTCCACGAGCAGTACTTC; cdr3_aa: CASSLPSGQRTLHEQYF; d_call: TRBD1; j_call: TRBJ2-7; v_call: TRBV28; cdr3_length: 17; clone_size: NA
cdr3_nt: TGTGCCACCAGCAGAGGAGGGGGATACTACAATGAGCAGTTCTTC; cdr3_aa: CATSRGGGYYNEQFF; d_call: NA; j_call: TRBJ2-1; v_call: TRBV15; cdr3_length: 15; clone_size: NA
cdr3_nt: TGTGCCAGCAGGGGACAGGCTATAATCCCTCTGTTTTTT; cdr3_aa: CASRGQAIIPLFF; d_call: TRBD1; j_call: TRBJ1-4; v_call: TRBV25-1; cdr3_length: 13; clone_size: few
cdr3_nt: TGTGCCAGCAGTTTCCAGGGGTTCTCCTACGAGCAGTACTTC; cdr3_aa: CASSFQGFSYEQYF; d_call: NA; j_call: TRBJ2-7; v_call: TRBV28; cdr3_length: 14; clone_size: NA
cdr3_nt: TGCAGTGCTAGAGTTTGGGACAACACAGATACGCAGTATTTT; cdr3_aa: CSARVWDNTDTQYF; d_call: NA; j_call: TRBJ2-3; v_call: TRBV20-1; cdr3_length: 14; clone_size: few